This TCR beta chain was captured by sequencing in a study of blood T cell repertoires in COVID-19. Profiling relied on immunoSEQ multiplex PCR, and the TCRdb table lists in-frame clones only, not all of them. The table includes some 500,000 clones, approximately 91% detected once. The germline V gene has CDR1 SGHNT and CDR2 YYREEE (reference sequence). CDR3 length: 11 residues. V was trimmed by 4 bases and J by 4 bases, leaving 5 bases between them. This chain joins TRBV5-4 and TRBJ2-5; the D gene is possibly TRBD2 (5 bases). The specimen was peripheral blood. The clonotype originates from a woman aged 50 to 65 with COVID-19, enrolled during active disease. In DNA form, the CDR3 reads TGTGCCAGCAGCCGGGGAGAGACCCAGTACTTC. It codes for CASSRGETQYF.